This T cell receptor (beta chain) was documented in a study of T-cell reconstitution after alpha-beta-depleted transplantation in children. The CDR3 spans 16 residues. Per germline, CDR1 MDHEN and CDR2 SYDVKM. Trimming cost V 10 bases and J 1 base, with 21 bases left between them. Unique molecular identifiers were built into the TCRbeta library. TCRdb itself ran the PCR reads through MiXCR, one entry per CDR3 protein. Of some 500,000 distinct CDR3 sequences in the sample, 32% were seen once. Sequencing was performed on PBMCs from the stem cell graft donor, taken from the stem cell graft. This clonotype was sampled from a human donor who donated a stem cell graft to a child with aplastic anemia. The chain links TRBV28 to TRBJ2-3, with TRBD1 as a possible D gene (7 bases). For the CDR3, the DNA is TGTGCCACTCCGTCGGCAGGGGGGTTCGGCACAGATACGCAGTATTTT. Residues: CATPSAGGFGTDTQYF.